This T cell receptor (beta chain) appears in the sequencing data of a study of CD8 T cells in Susac syndrome. When the RNA was reverse transcribed, random hexamers were used with an input of roughly 0.45 to 1 ug. Multiplex PCR with immunoSEQ amplified the TCR beta CDR3 across 54 Vbeta and 13 Jbeta. TCRdb redid the calling of the immunoSEQ multiplex PCR reads with MiXCR, one entry per CDR3 protein. The table has 70,000 or so distinct CDR3 sequences, 95% seen once. From blood CD8+ and CD4+ T cells, TCR beta sequences were generated. Healthy donors acted as controls, with matching for age and sex. TEMRA cells were FACS-enriched, while CD8+ and CD4+ T cells were negatively isolated. This CDR3 contains 18 residues. The V end was cut by 4 bases, the J end by 0 bases, with 19 bases between. Germline V gene lookup returns CDR1 MNHEY and CDR2 SMNVEV (reference sequence).

The chain joins TRBV27 to TRBJ1-5; D possibly corresponds to TRBD1 (6 bases). Source material: CD8+ T cells from PBMCs. This receptor was identified in a human donor in good health. CDR3 nucleotides: TGTGCCAGCAGTTCCTACAGGGAGGGATACTATAGCAATCAGCCCCAGCATTTT. Translating gives CASSSYREGYYSNQPQHF.